These T cell receptor beta chains were read from a single sample in a study of identical twins. TCRdb called the 5' RACE reads again in MiXCR, with one record for every CDR3 protein. The sample contains nearly 900,000 distinct CDR3 sequences, roughly 12% of which appear only once. These same data were also listed under a study on yellow fever vaccine responses in identical twins.

The sequencing input was PBMCs. The receptor source for this set is a woman aged 18-29 years in good health. Both conserved end residues are trimmed from each CDR3.

TRBJ2-6,14,TRBV18,ASSVDILSGANVLT
TRBJ2-3,13,TRBV28,ASSLYRSLGDTQY
TRBJ2-6,12,TRBV12-3/TRBV12-4,ASSLGRGANVLT
TRBJ2-7,13,TRBV5-5,ASSWGTSPAYEQY
TRBJ2-5,14,TRBV4-2,ASSHGRKGVQETQY
TRBJ2-7,12,TRBV20-1,SARARGATYEQY
TRBJ2-1,14,TRBV10-3,AISESMDSSYNEQF
TRBJ1-4,11,TRBV12-3/TRBV12-4,ASSLATNEKLF
TRBJ2-1,13,TRBV7-6,ASSSKGWSGNEQF
TRBJ2-2,14,TRBV12-3/TRBV12-4,ASTGQGSTNTGELF
TRBJ1-6,12,TRBV12-3/TRBV12-4,ASSFGEVGSPLH
TRBJ2-7,15,TRBV5-5,ASSLIRTSGPSYEQY
TRBJ1-6,12,TRBV28,ASRRDRVNSPLH
TRBJ1-2,14,TRBV4-1,ASSQESRGSIYGYT
TRBJ2-7,13,TRBV12-5,ASGSGTAFSYEQY
TRBJ1-3,13,TRBV9,ASSVDVSSGNTIY
TRBJ2-1,12,TRBV11-2,ASSLEGRNNEQF
TRBJ1-1,14,TRBV14,ASSQHHSSLNTEAF
TRBJ2-1,13,TRBV11-2,ASREGQGAYNEQF
TRBJ1-1,12,TRBV16,ANQRTGDLSVAF
TRBJ1-2,13,TRBV6-5,ASSYRGTDNYGYT
TRBJ2-6,13,TRBV5-1,ASSREGTGANVLT
TRBJ2-5,12,TRBV6-5,ASSYRSLVETQY
TRBJ1-2,11,TRBV2,AELEESGNGYT
TRBJ2-3,15,TRBV11-2,ASSLVQVAIPKDTQY
TRBJ1-1,15,TRBV3-1,ASSPTMRTGGGGEAF
TRBJ2-7,12,TRBV7-9,ASSPRTGYDEQY
TRBJ1-5,14,TRBV10-2,ASSELTGYSNQPQH
TRBJ1-3,13,TRBV4-2,ASSQELFSGNTIY
TRBJ2-1,12,TRBV20-1,SASKAGGVSEQF
TRBJ1-1,13,TRBV7-8,ASSPQQGVIPEAF
TRBJ2-3,14,TRBV7-9,ASSLVGTGVADTQY
TRBJ2-7,13,TRBV7-2,ASSWRLAGENEQY
TRBJ2-7,13,TRBV24-1,ATSDSSSPSYEQY
TRBJ2-5,12,TRBV20-1,SARASGGGGTQY
TRBJ2-5,11,TRBV20-1,SARFSRQETQY
TRBJ2-1,15,TRBV6-2/TRBV6-3,ASRSVDRPVRYNEQF
TRBJ2-6,16,TRBV5-1,ASSLAGTPSSGANVLT
TRBJ2-5,14,TRBV7-9,ASSSPTASGKETQY
TRBJ2-7,10,TRBV28,ASRLGPYEQY
TRBJ2-7,10,TRBV6-5,ASSQVSSEQY
TRBJ2-2,13,TRBV5-1,ASSLGTMNTGELF
TRBJ1-1,14,TRBV20-1,SAVPINGTGGTEAF
TRBJ2-1,12,TRBV12-3/TRBV12-4,ASSLRGEFSVQF
TRBJ2-3,12,TRBV20-1,SAHRQGRVDTQY
TRBJ1-1,13,TRBV5-1,ASSPGRGGFTEAF
TRBJ2-3,13,TRBV5-1,ASSLGGVLTDTQY
TRBJ1-4,12,TRBV7-9,ASSSDMIGEKLF